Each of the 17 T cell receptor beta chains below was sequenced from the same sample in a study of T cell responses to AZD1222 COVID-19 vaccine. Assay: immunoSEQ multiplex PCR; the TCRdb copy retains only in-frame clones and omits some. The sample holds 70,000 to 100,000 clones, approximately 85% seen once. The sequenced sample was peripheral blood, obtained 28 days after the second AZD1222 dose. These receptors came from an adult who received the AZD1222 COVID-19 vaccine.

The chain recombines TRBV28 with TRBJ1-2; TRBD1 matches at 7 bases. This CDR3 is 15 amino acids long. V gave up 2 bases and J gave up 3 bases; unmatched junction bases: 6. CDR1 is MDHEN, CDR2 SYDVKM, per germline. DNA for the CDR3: TGTGCCAGCAGTTTAGTTGAGGGGGCTTACTATGGCTACACCTTC. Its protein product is CASSLVEGAYYGYTF.

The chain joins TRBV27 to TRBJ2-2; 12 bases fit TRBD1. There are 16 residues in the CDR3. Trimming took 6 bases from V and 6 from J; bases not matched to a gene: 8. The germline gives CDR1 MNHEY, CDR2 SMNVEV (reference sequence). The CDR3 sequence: CASSNSGTGGPGELFF. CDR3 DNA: TGTGCCAGCAGCAATAGTGGGACAGGGGGCCCCGGGGAGCTGTTTTTT.

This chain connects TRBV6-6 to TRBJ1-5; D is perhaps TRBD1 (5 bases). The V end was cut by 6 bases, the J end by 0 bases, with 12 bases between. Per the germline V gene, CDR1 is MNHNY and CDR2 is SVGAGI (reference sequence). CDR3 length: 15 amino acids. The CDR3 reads CASRGTTNSNQPQHF. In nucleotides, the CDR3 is TGTGCCAGCAGGGGGACGACGAATAGCAATCAGCCCCAGCATTTT.

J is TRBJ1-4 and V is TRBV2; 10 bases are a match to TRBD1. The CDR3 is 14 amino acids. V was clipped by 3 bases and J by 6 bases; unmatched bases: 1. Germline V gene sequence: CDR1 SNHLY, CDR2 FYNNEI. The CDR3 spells CASSDGTGDEKLFF. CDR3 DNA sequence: TGTGCCAGCAGTGACGGGACAGGGGATGAAAAACTGTTTTTT.

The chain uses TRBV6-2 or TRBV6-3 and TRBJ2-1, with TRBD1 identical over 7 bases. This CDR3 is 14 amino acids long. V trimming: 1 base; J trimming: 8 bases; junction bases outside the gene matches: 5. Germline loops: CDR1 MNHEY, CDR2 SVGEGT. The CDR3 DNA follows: TGTGCCAGCAGTTACTTAAGCACAGGGGATGAGCAGTTCTTC. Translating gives CASSYLSTGDEQFF.

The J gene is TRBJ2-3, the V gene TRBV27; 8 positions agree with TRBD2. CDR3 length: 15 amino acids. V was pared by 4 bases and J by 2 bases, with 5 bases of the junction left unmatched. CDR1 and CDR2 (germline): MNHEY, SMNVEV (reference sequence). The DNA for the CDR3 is TGTGCCAGCAGTTCGGGGGGGCGCCCCACAGATACGCAGTATTTT. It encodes CASSSGGRPTDTQYF.

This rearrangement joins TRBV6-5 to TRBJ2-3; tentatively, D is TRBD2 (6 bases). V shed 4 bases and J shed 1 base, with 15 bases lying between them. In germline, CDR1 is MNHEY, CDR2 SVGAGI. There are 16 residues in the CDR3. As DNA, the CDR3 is TGTGCCAGCAGTTCTCCTGGGGGGTTGCGCACAGATACGCAGTATTTT. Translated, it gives CASSSPGGLRTDTQYF.

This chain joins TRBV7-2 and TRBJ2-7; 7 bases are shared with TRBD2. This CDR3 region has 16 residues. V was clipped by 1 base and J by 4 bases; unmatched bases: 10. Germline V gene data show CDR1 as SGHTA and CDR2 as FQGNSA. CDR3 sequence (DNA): TGTGCCAGCAGCTTAGGGGGGGGAGGAAGCTCGTACGAGCAGTACTTC. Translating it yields CASSLGGGGSSYEQYF.

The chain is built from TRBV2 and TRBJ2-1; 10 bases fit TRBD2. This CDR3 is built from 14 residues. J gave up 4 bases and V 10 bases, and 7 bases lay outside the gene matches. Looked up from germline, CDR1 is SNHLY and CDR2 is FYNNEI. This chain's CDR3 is CATIGLAAYNEQFF. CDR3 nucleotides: TGTGCCACCATCGGACTAGCGGCATACAATGAGCAGTTCTTC.

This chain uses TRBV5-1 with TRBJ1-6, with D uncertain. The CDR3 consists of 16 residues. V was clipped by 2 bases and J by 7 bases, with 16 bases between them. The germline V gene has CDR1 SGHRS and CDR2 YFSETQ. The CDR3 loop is CASSLGSEPPNSPLHF. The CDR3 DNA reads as TGCGCCAGCAGCTTAGGGTCCGAACCTCCCAATTCACCCCTCCACTTT.

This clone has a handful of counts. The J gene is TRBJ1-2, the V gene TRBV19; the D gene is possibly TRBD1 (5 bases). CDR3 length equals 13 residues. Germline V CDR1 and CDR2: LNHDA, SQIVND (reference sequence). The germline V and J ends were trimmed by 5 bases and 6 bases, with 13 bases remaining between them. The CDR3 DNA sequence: TGTGCCAGTAGTGGGACTCCTGCGGATGGCTACACCTTC. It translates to CASSGTPADGYTF. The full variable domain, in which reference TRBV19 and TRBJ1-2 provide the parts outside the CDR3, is DGGITQSPKYLFRKEGQNVTLSCEQNLNHDAMYWYRQDPGQGLRLIYYSQIVNDFQKGDIAEGYSVSREKKESFPLTVTSAQKNPTAFYLCASSGTPADGYTFGSGTRLTVV.

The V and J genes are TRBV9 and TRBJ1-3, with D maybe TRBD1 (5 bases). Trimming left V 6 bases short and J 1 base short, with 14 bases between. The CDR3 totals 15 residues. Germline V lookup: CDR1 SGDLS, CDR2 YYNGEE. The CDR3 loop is CASTPGRGSGNTIYF. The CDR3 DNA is TGTGCCAGCACCCCGGGGCGAGGTTCTGGAAACACCATATATTTT. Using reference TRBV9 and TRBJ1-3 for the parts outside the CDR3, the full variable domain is DSGVTQTPKHLITATGQRVTLRCSPRSGDLSVYWYQQSLDQGLQFLIQYYNGEERAKGNILERFSAQQFPDLHSELNLSSLELGDSALYFCASTPGRGSGNTIYFGEGSWLTVV.

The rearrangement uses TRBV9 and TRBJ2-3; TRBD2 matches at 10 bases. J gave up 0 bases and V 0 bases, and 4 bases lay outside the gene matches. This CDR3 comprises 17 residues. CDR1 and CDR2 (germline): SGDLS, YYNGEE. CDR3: CASSVGGSGGSTDTQYF. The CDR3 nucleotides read TGTGCCAGCAGCGTAGGAGGTAGCGGGGGGAGCACAGATACGCAGTATTTT.

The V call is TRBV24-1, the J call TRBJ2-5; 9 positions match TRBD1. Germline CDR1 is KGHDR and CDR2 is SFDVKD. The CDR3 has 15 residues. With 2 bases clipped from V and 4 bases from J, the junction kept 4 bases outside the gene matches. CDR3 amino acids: CATSDSGQGGETQYF. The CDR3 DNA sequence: TGTGCCACCAGTGATTCGGGACAGGGTGGAGAGACCCAGTACTTC.

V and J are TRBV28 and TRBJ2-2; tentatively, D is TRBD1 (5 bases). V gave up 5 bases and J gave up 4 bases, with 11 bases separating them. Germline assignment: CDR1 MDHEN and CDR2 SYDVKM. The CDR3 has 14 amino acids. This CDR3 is CASSRGGGTGELFF. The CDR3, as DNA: TGTGCCAGCAGTAGGGGCGGCGGCACCGGGGAGCTGTTTTTT. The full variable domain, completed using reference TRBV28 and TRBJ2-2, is DVKVTQSSRYLVKRTGEKVFLECVQDMDHENMFWYRQDPGLGLRLIYFSYDVKMKEKGDIPEGYSVSREKKERFSLILESASTNQTSMYLCASSRGGGTGELFFGEGSRLTVL.

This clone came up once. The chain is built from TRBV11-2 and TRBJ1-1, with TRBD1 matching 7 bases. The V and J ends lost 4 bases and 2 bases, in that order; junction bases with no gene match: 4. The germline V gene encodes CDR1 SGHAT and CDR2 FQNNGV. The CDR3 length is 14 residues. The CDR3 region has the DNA TGTGCCAGCAGCTCGACAGGGATCAACACTGAAGCTTTCTTT. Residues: CASSSTGINTEAFF.

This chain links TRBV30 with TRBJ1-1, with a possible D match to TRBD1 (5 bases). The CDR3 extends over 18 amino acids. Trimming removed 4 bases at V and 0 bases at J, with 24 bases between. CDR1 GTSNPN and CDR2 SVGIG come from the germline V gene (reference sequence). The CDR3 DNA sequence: TGTGCCTGGAAGCCGGGACTCTTTATTCGTACCTTGAACACTGAAGCTTTCTTT. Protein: CAWKPGLFIRTLNTEAFF.